The rows below give T cell receptor beta chains drawn from one sample of a study of T-cell reconstitution after alpha-beta-depleted transplantation in children. Via MiXCR, TCRdb re-called the PCR reads, giving one row per CDR3 protein. The sample carries some 300,000 distinct CDR3 sequences, around 10% recorded once. This sample comprised PBMCs, obtained before TCRalphabeta/CD19-depleted stem cell transplant. The receptors were gathered from a boy in the first two years of life with acute myeloid leukemia, due to receive a stem cell transplant. Each CDR3 is given with its conserved first and last residue. A D gene is named only where the DNA matches it firmly. For some rows the clone size is stated as once, few or many, or as a class when expanded; others skip it.

abundance,v_gene,d_gene,len,j_gene,CDR3aa,CDR3nt
many,TRBV6-5,.,15,TRBJ1-1,CASSTPKTMNTEAFF,TGTGCCAGCAGCACCCCGAAGACCATGAACACTGAAGCTTTCTTT
many,TRBV10-3,.,14,TRBJ2-1,CAISERSSYNEQFF,TGTGCCATCAGTGAGCGGAGCTCCTACAATGAGCAGTTCTTC
.,TRBV19,.,14,TRBJ2-1,CASSGVFGYNEQFF,TGTGCCAGCAGTGGGGTCTTCGGGTACAATGAGCAGTTCTTC
many,TRBV28,TRBD2,16,TRBJ2-1,CASRPPLAGGPVEQFF,TGTGCCAGCAGACCACCCCTAGCGGGAGGGCCCGTTGAGCAGTTCTTC
few,TRBV9,.,18,TRBJ1-3,CASSVGHRDIISGNTIYF,TGTGCCAGCAGCGTAGGCCACCGGGACATCATCTCTGGAAACACCATATATTTT
few,TRBV24-1,TRBD1,15,TRBJ2-3,CATSDLTGGADTQYF,TGTGCCACCAGTGACCTGACAGGGGGGGCAGATACGCAGTATTTT
many,TRBV7-3,.,15,TRBJ1-6,CASSISDNYNSPLHF,TGTGCCAGCAGCATTAGCGACAACTATAATTCACCCCTCCACTTT
many,TRBV12-3/TRBV12-4,TRBD1,15,TRBJ2-1,CASSPGGSRYNEQFF,TGTGCCAGCAGCCCAGGGGGTAGTAGGTACAATGAGCAGTTCTTC
many,TRBV6-1,.,13,TRBJ1-6,CASSDRDNSPLHF,TGTGCCAGCAGTGACAGGGATAATTCACCCCTCCACTTT
.,TRBV5-1,TRBD2,16,TRBJ2-2,CASSYDPGLATGELFF,TGCGCCAGCAGCTATGACCCGGGACTAGCCACCGGGGAGCTGTTTTTT
many,TRBV12-3/TRBV12-4,.,15,TRBJ1-2,CASSREGGFGYGYTF,TGTGCCAGCAGTAGGGAAGGAGGCTTCGGCTATGGCTACACCTTC
many,TRBV6-6,.,12,TRBJ2-4,CASSYGRNIQYF,TGTGCCAGCAGTTACGGGCGGAACATTCAGTACTTC
many,TRBV11-2,.,15,TRBJ2-3,CASSLVLAITDTQYF,TGTGCCAGCAGCTTAGTCTTAGCGATCACAGATACGCAGTATTTT
many,TRBV29-1,TRBD2,14,TRBJ2-1,CSVRLAVYYNEQFF,TGCAGCGTTCGACTAGCGGTCTACTACAATGAGCAGTTCTTC
many,TRBV9,.,15,TRBJ2-1,CASSVISGTYNEQFF,TGTGCCAGCAGCGTCATTTCGGGGACCTACAATGAGCAGTTCTTC
.,TRBV5-1,.,16,TRBJ1-4,CASSLAAGSTNEKLFF,TGCGCCAGCAGCTTGGCCGCGGGATCAACTAATGAAAAACTGTTTTTT
many,TRBV7-9,.,15,TRBJ2-3,CASSLLGAVTDTQYF,TGTGCCAGCAGCTTACTTGGGGCCGTCACAGATACGCAGTATTTT
few,TRBV6-1,.,14,TRBJ2-7,CASRPDRAFYEQYF,TGTGCCAGCAGACCCGACAGAGCCTTCTACGAGCAGTACTTC
.,TRBV7-9,.,15,TRBJ2-1,CASPFDSNLGDEQFF,TGTGCCAGCCCATTCGACAGCAACCTTGGGGATGAGCAGTTCTTC
many,TRBV12-5,.,15,TRBJ2-7,CASGLVKWGKREQYF,TGTGCTAGTGGTTTGGTAAAGTGGGGAAAGAGGGAGCAGTACTTC
many,TRBV5-1,TRBD1,16,TRBJ1-1,CASSWDRGQVNTEAFF,TGCGCCAGCAGCTGGGACAGGGGGCAGGTGAACACTGAAGCTTTCTTT
many,TRBV12-3/TRBV12-4,.,17,TRBJ2-7,CASSPIGYGLSLYEQYF,TGTGCCAGCAGCCCTATAGGGTATGGACTATCCCTCTACGAGCAGTACTTC
.,TRBV3-1,TRBD1,14,TRBJ2-1,CASRDRGHYNEQFF,TGTGCCAGCAGGGACAGGGGGCACTACAATGAGCAGTTCTTC
many,TRBV2,TRBD2,12,TRBJ2-7,CASRLAGAEQYF,TGTGCCAGCCGGCTAGCGGGAGCGGAGCAGTACTTC
.,TRBV7-2,.,12,TRBJ2-7,CASSLGQWAQYF,TGTGCCAGCAGCTTAGGACAGTGGGCGCAGTACTTC
many,TRBV7-3,.,15,TRBJ2-1,CASSLGSHIDNEQFF,TGTGCCAGCAGCTTAGGCAGTCATATTGACAATGAGCAGTTCTTC
many,TRBV12-5,.,12,TRBJ1-1,CASGFQDTEAFF,TGTGCTAGTGGTTTTCAGGACACTGAAGCTTTCTTT
many,TRBV29-1,TRBD2,14,TRBJ2-7,CSARGGGSSYEQYF,TGCAGTGCGCGGGGGGGAGGGTCCTCCTACGAGCAGTACTTC
many,TRBV29-1,.,12,TRBJ1-2,CSVEWRANGYTF,TGCAGCGTTGAATGGAGGGCAAACGGCTACACCTTC
many,TRBV27,TRBD2,18,TRBJ2-1,CASSSGLAGYPLIYEQFF,TGTGCCAGCAGTTCCGGACTAGCGGGGTACCCCTTAATCTATGAGCAGTTCTTC
.,TRBV5-6,TRBD2,15,TRBJ2-3,CASSFGTSGGAPQYF,TGTGCCAGCAGCTTCGGGACTAGCGGAGGAGCCCCGCAGTATTTT
.,TRBV28,TRBD1,15,TRBJ2-2,CASSLGDRNAGELFF,TGTGCCAGCAGTTTAGGGGACAGGAATGCCGGGGAGCTGTTTTTT
few,TRBV18,TRBD2,13,TRBJ2-1,CASSPPMRGGQFF,TGTGCCAGCTCACCACCGATGCGGGGGGGGCAGTTCTTC
.,TRBV28,.,13,TRBJ2-7,CASRSPWGYEQYF,TGTGCCAGCAGATCTCCCTGGGGCTACGAGCAGTACTTC
many,TRBV4-1,TRBD2,16,TRBJ2-2,CASSRNSGGASGELFF,TGCGCCAGCAGCCGAAATAGCGGGGGGGCCTCCGGGGAGCTGTTTTTT
many,TRBV5-1,TRBD2,16,TRBJ2-3,CASSLTTSGGTDTQYF,TGCGCCAGCAGCTTAACAACTAGCGGGGGCACAGATACGCAGTATTTT
many,TRBV7-9,TRBD1,14,TRBJ2-7,CASSPRGQGSEQYF,TGTGCCAGCAGCCCCCGTGGACAGGGGAGCGAGCAGTACTTC
.,TRBV28,TRBD2,16,TRBJ2-2,CASSLLGLAVTGELFF,TGTGCCAGCAGCCTACTCGGACTAGCGGTGACCGGGGAGCTGTTTTTT
many,TRBV4-2,.,16,TRBJ2-2,CASSQAWRGQTGELFF,TGTGCCAGCAGCCAAGCTTGGAGGGGACAAACCGGGGAGCTGTTTTTT
many,TRBV7-2,.,14,TRBJ1-4,CASSPPGTDEKLFF,TGTGCCAGCAGCCCCCCCGGGACGGACGAAAAACTGTTTTTT